This entry is about one T cell receptor beta chain. Its matching antigen is unknown. The source of the sample is a study of cytomegalovirus exposure and HLA in healthy donors. Background on the study: A previous analysis identified 100 million to 120 million unique TCR beta sequences derived from roughly 190 million T cells.

Use of 60 Vbeta and 13 Jbeta primers characterized the PCR. Sequencing used immunoSEQ multiplex PCR; TCRdb keeps in-frame clones, though not all of them. The sample lists over 100,000 clones; 80% were seen once. The germline CDR1 and CDR2 sequences are DFQATT and SNEGSKA (reference sequence). This CDR3 has 11 residues. Trimming removed 0 bases at V and 8 bases at J, with 7 bases between. Study-level results: The classifier reportedly diagnosed cytomegalovirus status with high specificity and sensitivity. Reports state that TCR beta sequences accurately predicted most subjects' HLA-A and HLA-B alleles.

At collection, donors were nominally healthy, but unrecorded immune exposures were probable. J is TRBJ1-2 and V is TRBV20-1; D unresolved. The source of this sequence is a man younger than 40 in good health and CMV-seronegative. The sample taken for sequencing was PBMCs. The CDR3 DNA follows: TGCAGTGCTAGAGACGGGGTCGGCTACACCTTC. This encodes CSARDGVGYTF.